This TCR beta chain is from a study of blood T cell repertoires in COVID-19. About the study: Acute-phase and convalescent COVID-19 samples originated in the United States, Italy and Spain. Sample material is recorded as cDNA or gDNA derived from T cells, B-cell-depleted T cells, or PBMCs.

Source study methods: Amplification of reference gene primers was used by the study to estimate nucleated cell counts. Generated by immunoSEQ multiplex PCR, the TCRdb table keeps only in-frame clones and is missing some. The V and J calls and clone size were taken over from that table, and D and trimming were inferred from the DNA. This sample yields about 69,000 clones, of which roughly 80% are seen a single time; about 17% belongs to the top ten. Germline CDR1 and CDR2: SQVTM and ANQGSEA. Trimming removed 7 bases from V and 7 bases from J; junction bases left unmatched: 11. CDR3 size: 16 residues. Sequenced input: peripheral blood. The sequence derives from a man in his 60s with acute or convalescent COVID-19. The chain links TRBV29-1 to TRBJ2-1; TRBD2 agrees at 15 bases. The CDR3 here is CSGSWTSGGAGNEQFF. In nucleotides, the CDR3 is TGCAGCGGCTCATGGACTAGCGGGGGGGCAGGGAATGAGCAGTTCTTC.